Presented here are 23 T cell receptor beta chains from one specimen sequenced in a study of response to subunit inactivated influenza vaccine. TCRdb called the RT-PCR reads again in MiXCR, with one record for every CDR3 protein. The sample has about 540,000 distinct CDR3 sequences, 20% to 25% seen once. Another study also made use of these data, one on T cells expressing NK-cell markers. This second report adds: The authors generated TCR beta cDNA through 5'RACE template switching with UMIs.

The specimen comprised CD4+ T cells sorted from PBMCs, sampled 11 to 12 days after vaccination. The receptors stem from a middle-aged man who received an inactivated influenza vaccine.

This clonotype was seen at least ten times. This chain connects TRBV28 to TRBJ2-5, with D unclear. Looked up from germline, CDR1 is MDHEN and CDR2 is SYDVKM. V was clipped by 5 bases and J by 1 base, with 8 bases between them. The CDR3 sequence is 13 residues long. The CDR3 nucleotides are TGTGCCAGCAGTGGTGCGTCCCAAGAGACCCAGTACTTC. It specifies CASSGASQETQYF.

In its sample, this clonotype was seen a few times. J is TRBJ2-1 and V is TRBV6-1; D gene unclear. The CDR3 covers 14 residues. V was shortened by 11 bases and J by 2 bases, with 16 bases between the two germline ends. Germline V lookup: CDR1 MNHNS, CDR2 SASEGT. The CDR3 nucleotides are TGTGCCTCGAGCCAGTTTTCTACCTACAATGAGCAGTTCTTC. This codes for CASSQFSTYNEQFF.

The rearrangement links TRBV7-9 to TRBJ2-3; tentatively, D is TRBD2 (5 bases). From germline, CDR1 is SEHNR and CDR2 FQNEAQ (reference sequence). The CDR3 is 15 residues long. V lost 0 bases to trimming and J lost 4 bases, with 11 bases between them. DNA of the CDR3: TGTGCCAGCAGCTTAGCGTGGGTAGCGCCAGATACGCAGTATTTT. It codes for CASSLAWVAPDTQYF.

The chain couples TRBV7-9 to TRBJ1-1; maybe TRBD1 (6 bases). Trimming shortened V by 4 bases and J by 3 bases, and 21 bases separated the two germline ends. The germline V gene encodes CDR1 SEHNR and CDR2 FQNEAQ (reference sequence). CDR3 length equals 17 residues. The CDR3 sequence: CASSSWTPGGQYTEAFF. The CDR3 region has the DNA TGTGCCAGCAGCTCGTGGACCCCGGGGGGCCAATACACTGAAGCTTTCTTT.

The chain has TRBV20-1 and TRBJ2-7; 13 nucleotides agree with TRBD2. This CDR3 contains 14 residues. After removal of 4 bases from V and 3 bases from J, the junction contained 3 bases not matched to a gene. Germline-derived CDR1 and CDR2 are DFQATT and SNEGSKA (reference sequence). For the CDR3, the DNA is TGCAGTGCTACCGGGACTAGCGGGGTCTACGAGCAGTACTTC. Residues: CSATGTSGVYEQYF.

This clonotype was found many times. This chain uses TRBV29-1 with TRBJ2-3, with TRBD2 identical over 15 bases. This CDR3 has 16 residues. Germline-derived CDR1 and CDR2 are SQVTM and ANQGSEA. V shed 3 bases and J 4 bases; nucleotides not matched to a gene: 5. DNA for the CDR3: TGCAGCGTTGACCCTAGGACTAGCGGGGGGGCAGATACGCAGTATTTT. Amino acids: CSVDPRTSGGADTQYF.

V gene TRBV2 combines with J gene TRBJ2-4; D is unresolved. Trimming pared 4 bases from V and 13 bases from J, leaving 8 bases between. The CDR3 runs to 10 residues. Germline CDR1 is SNHLY and CDR2 is FYNNEI. The CDR3 protein is CASSVGVQYF. CDR3 DNA sequence: TGTGCCAGCAGTGTAGGCGTCCAGTACTTC.

The chain uses TRBV12-3 or TRBV12-4 and TRBJ1-6; TRBD1 might be the D (5 bases). The V end was cut by 7 bases, the J end by 8 bases, with 18 bases between. CDR3 length: 15 residues. The CDR3 DNA is TGTGCCAGCAAGAGAAGACAGTCCGGTGATTCACCCCTCCACTTT. Amino acid sequence: CASKRRQSGDSPLHF.

The chain employs TRBV20-1 and TRBJ2-3, with 11 bases aligning to TRBD1. The germline gives CDR1 DFQATT, CDR2 SNEGSKA (reference sequence). The V and J ends lost 6 bases and 5 bases, in that order; junction bases with no gene match: 10. This CDR3 spans 15 amino acids. The DNA of the CDR3 is TGCAGTGCACACGGGACAGGGGGAGGGGGAGATACGCAGTATTTT. It specifies CSAHGTGGGGDTQYF.

The rearrangement uses TRBV29-1 and TRBJ2-5; 9 nucleotides agree with TRBD1. Germline V lookup: CDR1 SQVTM, CDR2 ANQGSEA. This CDR3 region has 13 residues. The V segment lost 4 bases and the J segment 5 bases; nucleotides outside the gene matches: 5. CDR3 sequence: CSVGRTGVETQYF. CDR3 nucleotides: TGCAGCGTTGGAAGGACAGGGGTGGAGACCCAGTACTTC.

This clonotype was detected many times. The chain recombines TRBV4-2 with TRBJ2-7; D is possibly TRBD1 (5 bases). Per the germline V gene, CDR1 is LGHNA and CDR2 is YNFKEQ. The V and J ends lost 2 bases and 1 base respectively, with 9 bases between them. This CDR3 contains 14 residues. CDR3 sequence (DNA): TGTGCCAGCAGCCAAATACCAGGGTCCTACGAGCAGTACTTC. Translated, it gives CASSQIPGSYEQYF.

CDR3 DNA sequence: TGTGCCAGTAGTGTGACACGTTCCTACGAGCAGTACTTC. Translating it yields CASSVTRSYEQYF. The rearrangement links TRBV19 to TRBJ2-7; D remains unclear. The length of the CDR3 is 13 residues. CDR1 LNHDA and CDR2 SQIVND come from the germline V gene (reference sequence). Trimming took 5 bases from V and 1 from J, leaving 9 bases between them.

This clonotype was seen ten or more times. The chain links TRBV20-1 to TRBJ2-1; 7 nucleotides agree with TRBD2. The CDR3 loop spans 12 amino acids. V gave up 4 bases and J gave up 10 bases; unmatched junction bases: 7. From germline, CDR1 is DFQATT and CDR2 SNEGSKA (reference sequence). CDR3 residues: CSAKPGGGEQFF. The CDR3 bases are TGCAGTGCTAAGCCGGGGGGTGGCGAGCAGTTCTTC.

The rearrangement links TRBV7-2 to TRBJ2-5; a possible D gene is TRBD1 (6 bases). The V gene's germline CDR1 is SGHTA and CDR2 FQGNSA. V was clipped by 1 base and J by 6 bases, with 15 bases between them. The CDR3 totals 15 residues. CDR3 residues: CASSLGGQASQTQYF. For the CDR3, the DNA is TGTGCCAGCAGCTTAGGGGGGCAGGCGTCTCAGACCCAGTACTTC.

This clonotype was counted only a few times. The chain couples TRBV3-1 to TRBJ1-5; D might be TRBD1 (5 bases). Germline lookup yields CDR1 LGHDT and CDR2 YNNKEL (reference sequence). V gave up 1 base and J gave up 0 bases, with 10 bases separating them. This CDR3 is built from 16 residues. CDR3 protein: CASSQAGTSSNQPQHF. CDR3 in DNA: TGTGCCAGCAGCCAAGCCGGGACGTCTAGCAATCAGCCCCAGCATTTT.

This chain uses TRBV6-5 with TRBJ2-5; tentatively, D is TRBD2 (6 bases). CDR3 length equals 13 residues. Germline CDR1 reads MNHEY; CDR2 reads SVGAGI. The germline V and J ends were trimmed by 2 bases and 5 bases, with 9 bases remaining between them. The CDR3 loop reads CASSYGTPETQYF. The CDR3 region has the DNA TGTGCCAGCAGTTACGGGACTCCGGAGACCCAGTACTTC.

This clonotype was counted only a few times. The chain uses TRBV7-2 and TRBJ2-3, with unresolved D. V gave up 5 bases and J gave up 4 bases, with 7 bases separating them. The CDR3 loop spans 12 amino acids. In germline, CDR1 is SGHTA, CDR2 FQGNSA. The CDR3 DNA is TGTGCCAGCAGCGCCACATCAGATACGCAGTATTTT. As protein: CASSATSDTQYF.

This clonotype was counted only a few times. This chain uses TRBV3-1 with TRBJ2-5; no clear D gene. Germline V CDR1 and CDR2: LGHDT, YNNKEL (reference sequence). The CDR3 is 12 amino acids. Trimming pared 0 bases from V and 5 bases from J, leaving 4 bases between. The CDR3 is CASSQDEETQYF. CDR3 in DNA: TGTGCCAGCAGCCAAGATGAGGAGACCCAGTACTTC.

The V and J genes are TRBV6-5 and TRBJ2-1; tentative D call: TRBD1 (6 bases). The CDR3 contains 15 residues. From germline, CDR1 is MNHEY and CDR2 SVGAGI. Trimming left V 2 bases short and J 7 bases short, with 15 bases between. The CDR3 reads CASSYEARGGNEQFF. CDR3 sequence (DNA): TGTGCCAGCAGTTACGAGGCCAGGGGTGGGAATGAGCAGTTCTTC.

V and J are TRBV24-1 and TRBJ2-7; D perhaps matches TRBD1 (6 bases). Germline values: CDR1 KGHDR, CDR2 SFDVKD. The CDR3 spans 15 residues. Trimming left V 3 bases short and J 0 bases short, with 11 bases between. The CDR3, as DNA: TGTGCCACCAGTGATCCAGGGGATAGCTCCTACGAGCAGTACTTC. The encoded protein is CATSDPGDSSYEQYF.

This clonotype turned up a few times. V and J are TRBV6-5 and TRBJ1-4; possible D gene TRBD1, 5 bases. CDR1 and CDR2 from the germline V gene are MNHEY and SVGAGI. The CDR3 extends over 15 amino acids. V lost 0 bases and J lost 7, with 12 bases in between. In DNA form, the CDR3 reads TGTGCCAGCAGTTACTCCGGGGGACGATTTGAAAAACTGTTTTTT. It is translated as CASSYSGGRFEKLFF.

In this sample, this clonotype turned up a few times. The rearrangement uses TRBV27 and TRBJ2-7; possible D gene TRBD2, 6 bases. Trimming stripped 5 bases from V and 3 bases from J, with 17 bases between. Germline V gene data show CDR1 as MNHEY and CDR2 as SMNVEV (reference sequence). CDR3 length equals 15 residues. The CDR3 region is CASSPGGYRGYEQYF. As DNA, the CDR3 is TGTGCCAGCAGTCCCGGGGGATACAGAGGCTACGAGCAGTACTTC.

The chain carries TRBV6-2 or TRBV6-3 and TRBJ2-7, with 8 bases lining up with TRBD2. This CDR3 has 17 residues. The junction had 15 bases not matched to a gene; V was cut back by 5 bases and J by 3 bases. Germline V lookup: CDR1 MNHEY, CDR2 SVGEGT. DNA of the CDR3: TGTGCCAGCAGTCGCCCCCAAACCGGGACTAGTGTCTACGAGCAGTACTTC. This translates into CASSRPQTGTSVYEQYF.